These 18 T cell receptor beta chains were all obtained from the same sample, sequenced in a study of T cell changes during pregnancy in multiple sclerosis. Generated by immunoSEQ multiplex PCR, the TCRdb table keeps only in-frame clones and is missing some. Altogether 45,000 to 50,000 clones are present, approximately 90% being singletons, with the ten largest covering around 0.35%. The material was CD4+ T cells from peripheral blood mononuclear cells, obtained in the second trimester of pregnancy. These receptors all stem from a female donor in good health, enrolled as a control in a pregnancy study.

The chain links TRBV2 to TRBJ1-1; no firm D call. Trimming removed 3 bases at V and 5 bases at J, with 7 bases between. The CDR3 is 12 amino acids. Germline CDR1 is SNHLY and CDR2 is FYNNEI. The CDR3 nucleotides are TGTGCCAGCAGTGATTGGGAGACTGAAGCTTTCTTT. It specifies CASSDWETEAFF.

This chain joins TRBV4-3 and TRBJ2-1, with 11 bases lining up with TRBD2. Germline values: CDR1 LGHNA, CDR2 YSLEER. The CDR3 contains 17 residues. J lost 7 bases, V lost 0 bases, and 8 bases had no gene match. In nucleotides, the CDR3 is TGCGCCAGCAGCCAAGACTTTAGCGGGGGGGTATCAAATGAGCAGTTCTTC. Amino acid sequence: CASSQDFSGGVSNEQFF.

The chain links TRBV2 to TRBJ1-1; D unresolved. This CDR3 is built from 14 residues. Germline values: CDR1 SNHLY, CDR2 FYNNEI. The germline V and J ends were trimmed by 6 bases and 4 bases, with 15 bases remaining between them. CDR3 sequence: CASRADLEGTEAFF. CDR3 sequence (DNA): TGTGCCAGCAGAGCCGACCTGGAGGGCACTGAAGCTTTCTTT.

The chain is built from TRBV4-2 and TRBJ1-4; no clear D. The ends were cut back, 4 bases at V and 7 bases at J, with 16 bases in the middle. This CDR3 is 15 amino acids long. CDR1 LGHNA and CDR2 YNFKEQ come from the germline V gene. As DNA, the CDR3 is TGTGCCAGCAGCCCCTACCCTCCGGGAGGTGAAAAACTGTTTTTT. This sequence encodes CASSPYPPGGEKLFF.

The chain links TRBV19 to TRBJ1-6; 7 bases fit TRBD1. The CDR3 covers 16 residues. From germline, CDR1 is LNHDA and CDR2 SQIVND (reference sequence). Losses at the gene ends were 3 bases for V and 10 bases for J; bases not matched to a gene: 12. The CDR3: CASSMAVWQGVSPLHF. CDR3 DNA sequence: TGTGCCAGTAGTATGGCCGTTTGGCAGGGGGTCTCACCCCTCCACTTT.

J is TRBJ1-4 and V is TRBV5-1; D remains ambiguous. CDR1 and CDR2 (germline): SGHRS, YFSETQ. Trimming stripped 0 bases from V and 4 bases from J, with 7 bases between. The CDR3 loop spans 14 amino acids. CDR3 in amino acids: CASSLGGLNEKLFF. CDR3 in DNA: TGCGCCAGCAGCTTGGGTGGCCTTAATGAAAAACTGTTTTTT.

V usage is TRBV14 and J usage is TRBJ1-5, with D possibly matching TRBD1 (6 bases). This CDR3 spans 13 amino acids. V gave up 4 bases and J gave up 7 bases, with 11 bases separating them. CDR1 is SGHDN and CDR2 is FVKESK in the germline V gene. CDR3 sequence (DNA): TGTGCCAGCAGCCGAGAGGGGGGGCAGCCCCAGCATTTT. This codes for CASSREGGQPQHF.

As for this clone: Germline is not matched at one junction end, which may reflect a read error. V gene TRBV10-3 combines with J gene TRBJ2-2; D is ambiguous. The CDR3 spans 17 residues. Germline loops: CDR1 ENHRY, CDR2 SYGVKD. In DNA, the CDR3 is TGTGCCATCAGTGAGCTCGCCAGGTCCTTAAACAGCGGGGAGCTGTTTTTT. Its protein product is CAISELARSLNSGELFF.

CDR3 nucleotide sequence: TGTGCCAGCACCCTTGGGAGGGATGATCAGCCCCAGCATTTT. Translating it yields CASTLGRDDQPQHF. This sequence joins TRBV2 and TRBJ1-5; D call uncertain. The CDR3 extends over 14 amino acids. The germline V gene encodes CDR1 SNHLY and CDR2 FYNNEI. V gave up 7 bases and J gave up 5 bases, with 15 bases separating them.

The gene calls are TRBV15 and TRBJ1-2; possibly TRBD1 for D (6 bases). Germline-derived CDR1 and CDR2 are LNHNV and YYDKDF (reference sequence). V was cut by 2 bases and J by 5 bases, with 12 bases left in between. The CDR3 runs 14 residues. This CDR3 reads CATSRRTTGYGYTF. CDR3 nucleotide sequence: TGTGCCACCAGCAGACGTACTACAGGGTATGGCTACACCTTC.

V gene TRBV15 combines with J gene TRBJ1-1; perhaps TRBD1 as D (6 bases). CDR3 size: 17 residues. V was clipped by 0 bases and J by 12 bases, with 26 bases between them. Germline-derived CDR1 and CDR2 are LNHNV and YYDKDF (reference sequence). The CDR3 sequence: CATSREGASWGRLKTFF. CDR3 DNA sequence: TGTGCCACCAGCAGAGAGGGGGCTTCGTGGGGAAGATTGAAAACTTTCTTT.

This chain links TRBV29-1 with TRBJ2-1, with D possibly being TRBD1 (6 bases). The CDR3 runs to 14 residues. V was trimmed by 7 bases and J by 3 bases, leaving 16 bases between them. The germline V gene encodes CDR1 SQVTM and CDR2 ANQGSEA. The CDR3 spells CSGRQATNYNEQFF. DNA of the CDR3: TGCAGCGGTCGACAGGCCACCAACTACAATGAGCAGTTCTTC.

The J gene is TRBJ1-1, the V gene TRBV7-2; weak D call: TRBD1 (6 bases). Germline CDR1 is SGHTA and CDR2 is FQGNSA. V was shortened by 5 bases and J by 1 base, with 11 bases between the two germline ends. The CDR3 contains 14 residues. The CDR3 DNA reads TGTGCCAGCAGCCTGTCGACAGGGAACACTGAAGCTTTCTTT. It specifies CASSLSTGNTEAFF.

This sequence joins TRBV4-1 and TRBJ2-5; 11 bases are shared with TRBD2. Germline V CDR1 and CDR2: MGHRA, YSYEKL. V lost 3 bases and J lost 5; bases outside the gene matches: 17. The CDR3 consists of 19 residues. This CDR3 is CASSQGLAGGPSARETQYF. The CDR3 DNA follows: TGCGCCAGCAGCCAGGGCTTAGCGGGGGGGCCGTCGGCTCGGGAGACCCAGTACTTC.

The chain's CDR3 is CASSPPGQYYGYTF. In nucleotides, the CDR3 is TGTGCCAGCTCACCCCCGGGACAGTACTATGGCTACACCTTC. The chain joins TRBV18 to TRBJ1-2; 7 bases fit TRBD1. J lost 3 bases, V lost 3 bases, and 4 bases had no gene match. The CDR3 runs 14 residues. From germline, CDR1 is KGHSH and CDR2 LQKENI.

V is TRBV7-3 and J is TRBJ2-7, with D tentatively TRBD1 (6 bases). V was cut by 0 bases and J by 0 bases, with 9 bases left in between. CDR1 SGHTA and CDR2 FQGTGA come from the germline V gene. The CDR3 has 15 residues. The CDR3 DNA follows: TGTGCCAGCAGCTTAACGGGGGCCAGCTCCTACGAGCAGTACTTC. This translates into CASSLTGASSYEQYF.

The rearrangement joins TRBV6-5 to TRBJ1-6, with 7 nucleotides matching TRBD1. CDR3 size: 13 residues. The germline CDR1 and CDR2 sequences are MNHEY and SVGAGI. V lost 5 bases, J lost 8 bases, and 3 bases stayed unmatched. The CDR3 DNA is TGTGCCAGCAGTGACAGGGCCCATTCACCCCTCCACTTT. Protein product: CASSDRAHSPLHF.

V usage is TRBV5-1 and J usage is TRBJ1-4; perhaps TRBD1 as D (5 bases). Between the trimmed V and J ends, which lost 0 bases and 2 bases, there was a span of 11 bases. The CDR3 totals 16 residues. Germline V lookup: CDR1 SGHRS, CDR2 YFSETQ. CDR3 in DNA: TGCGCCAGCAGCTTGGCCGGGGGTGTCACTAATGAAAAACTGTTTTTT. It translates to CASSLAGGVTNEKLFF.